This T cell receptor (beta chain) was sequenced during a study of CD8 T cells in ankylosing spondylitis. After removal of 2 bases from V and 6 bases from J, the junction contained 6 bases not matched to a gene. Germline V gene sequence: CDR1 SGHTA, CDR2 FQGNSA. The CDR3 has 14 residues. TCRdb re-analysed the 5' RACE reads in MiXCR, keeping a single row per CDR3 protein. This sample has 100,000 to 150,000 distinct CDR3 sequences, with over 9.5% found just once. This clonotype occurred many times. V gene TRBV7-2 combines with J gene TRBJ2-7; 8 nucleotides align to TRBD2. Sequencing used blood, either unsorted or a sorted T cell fraction (not recorded which). The receptor's source is a female donor with ankylosing spondylitis or in good health (not recorded which). The CDR3, as DNA: TGTGCCAGCAGCTTACGGGAGGGATCCGGCGAGCAGTACTTC. As protein: CASSLREGSGEQYF.